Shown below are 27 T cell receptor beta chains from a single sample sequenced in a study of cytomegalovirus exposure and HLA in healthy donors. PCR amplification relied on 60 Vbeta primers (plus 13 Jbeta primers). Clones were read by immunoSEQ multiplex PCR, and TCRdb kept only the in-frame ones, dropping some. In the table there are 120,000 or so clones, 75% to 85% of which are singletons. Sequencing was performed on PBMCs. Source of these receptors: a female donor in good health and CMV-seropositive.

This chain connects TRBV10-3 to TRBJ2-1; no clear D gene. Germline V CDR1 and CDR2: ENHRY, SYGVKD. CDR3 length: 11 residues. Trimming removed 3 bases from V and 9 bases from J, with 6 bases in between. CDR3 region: CAISDSGEQFF. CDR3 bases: TGTGCCATCAGTGATTCCGGTGAGCAGTTCTTC.

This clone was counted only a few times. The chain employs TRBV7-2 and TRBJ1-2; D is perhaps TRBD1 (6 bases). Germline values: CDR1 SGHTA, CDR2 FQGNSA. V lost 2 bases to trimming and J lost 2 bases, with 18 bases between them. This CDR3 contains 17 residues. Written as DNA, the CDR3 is TGTGCCAGCAGCTTATCCCGAGGACAGTGGGACAACTATGGCTACACCTTC. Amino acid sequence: CASSLSRGQWDNYGYTF.

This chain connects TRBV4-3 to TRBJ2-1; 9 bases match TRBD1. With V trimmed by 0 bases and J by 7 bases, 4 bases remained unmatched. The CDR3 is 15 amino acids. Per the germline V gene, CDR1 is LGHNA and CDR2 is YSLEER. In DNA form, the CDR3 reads TGCGCCAGCAGCCAAGAGGGACAGGGTAGGAATGAGCAGTTCTTC. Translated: CASSQEGQGRNEQFF.

The CDR3 is CTSSQGGADTQYF. The DNA for the CDR3 is TGCACCAGCAGCCAAGGGGGGGCAGATACGCAGTATTTT. This rearrangement joins TRBV1 to TRBJ2-3; TRBD2, the D gene given by the table, was not confirmed from the DNA. TRBV1 is a documented pseudogene. This CDR3 is built from 13 residues.

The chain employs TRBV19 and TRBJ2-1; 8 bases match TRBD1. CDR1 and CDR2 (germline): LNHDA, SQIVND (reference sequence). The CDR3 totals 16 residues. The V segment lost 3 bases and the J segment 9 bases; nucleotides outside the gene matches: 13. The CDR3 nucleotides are TGTGCCAGTAGTATCCCCCAAGGACAGGGTCCTAGTGAGCAGTTCTTC. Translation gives CASSIPQGQGPSEQFF.

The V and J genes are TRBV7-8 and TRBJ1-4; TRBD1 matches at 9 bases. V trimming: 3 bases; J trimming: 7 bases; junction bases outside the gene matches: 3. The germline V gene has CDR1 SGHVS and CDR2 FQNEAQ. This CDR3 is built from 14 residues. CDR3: CASSFTGGLEKLFF. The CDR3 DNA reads TGTGCCAGCAGCTTTACAGGGGGCCTTGAAAAACTGTTTTTT.

CDR3 sequence: CATSRAGTGGGNQPQHF. The CDR3 region has the DNA TGTGCCACCAGCAGAGCCGGGACTGGCGGGGGCAATCAGCCCCAGCATTTT. The chain carries TRBV15 and TRBJ1-5; maybe TRBD1 (5 bases). Germline values: CDR1 LNHNV, CDR2 YYDKDF (reference sequence). The CDR3 extends over 17 amino acids. Trimming pared 1 base from V and 2 bases from J, leaving 15 bases between.

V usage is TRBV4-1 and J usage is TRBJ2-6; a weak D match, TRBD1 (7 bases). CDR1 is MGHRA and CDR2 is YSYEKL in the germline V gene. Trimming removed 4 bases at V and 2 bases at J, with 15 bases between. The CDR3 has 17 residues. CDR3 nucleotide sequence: TGCGCCAGCAGCCTGGGGACTCAGGGGGCTGGGGCCAACGTCCTGACTTTC. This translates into CASSLGTQGAGANVLTF.

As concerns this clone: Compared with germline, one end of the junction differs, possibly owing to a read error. The CDR3 loop is CASSYHQETQYF. CDR3 coding DNA: TGTGCCAGCAGTTACCACCAGGAGACCCAGTACTTC. The chain is built from TRBV7-9 and TRBJ2-5; no clear D gene. This CDR3 spans 12 amino acids. Germline lookup yields CDR1 SEHNR and CDR2 FQNEAQ (reference sequence).

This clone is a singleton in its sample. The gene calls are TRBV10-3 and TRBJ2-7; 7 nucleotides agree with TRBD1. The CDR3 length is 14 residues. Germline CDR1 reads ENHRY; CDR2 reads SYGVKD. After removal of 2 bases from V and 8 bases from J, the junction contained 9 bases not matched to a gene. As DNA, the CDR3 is TGTGCCATCAGTGAGGGGACAGAGCCTACGAAGCAGTACTTC. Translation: CAISEGTEPTKQYF.

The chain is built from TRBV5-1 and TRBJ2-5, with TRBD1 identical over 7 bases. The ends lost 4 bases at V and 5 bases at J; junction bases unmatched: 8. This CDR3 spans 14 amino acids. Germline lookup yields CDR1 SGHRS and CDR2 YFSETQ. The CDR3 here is CASSPEQGLETQYF. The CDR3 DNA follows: TGCGCCAGCAGCCCGGAACAGGGGTTGGAGACCCAGTACTTC.

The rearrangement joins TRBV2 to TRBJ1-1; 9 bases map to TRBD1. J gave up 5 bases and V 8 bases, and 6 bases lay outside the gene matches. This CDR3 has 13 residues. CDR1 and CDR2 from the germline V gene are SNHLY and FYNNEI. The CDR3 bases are TGTGCCAGCGGGACAGGGTGGGAAACTGAAGCTTTCTTT. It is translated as CASGTGWETEAFF.

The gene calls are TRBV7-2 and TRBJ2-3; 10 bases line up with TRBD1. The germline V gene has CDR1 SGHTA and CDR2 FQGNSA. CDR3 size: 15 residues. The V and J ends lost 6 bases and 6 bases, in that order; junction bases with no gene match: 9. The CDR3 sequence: CASRRQGAVSDTQYF. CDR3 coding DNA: TGTGCCAGCAGACGACAGGGGGCTGTTTCGGATACGCAGTATTTT.

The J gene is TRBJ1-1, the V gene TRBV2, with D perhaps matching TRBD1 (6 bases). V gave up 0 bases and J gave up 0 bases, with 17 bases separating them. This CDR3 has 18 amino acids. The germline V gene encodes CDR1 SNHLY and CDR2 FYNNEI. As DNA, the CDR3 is TGTGCCAGCAGTGAAGCGCTTCAAAGGGGGGGCCTGAACACTGAAGCTTTCTTT. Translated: CASSEALQRGGLNTEAFF.

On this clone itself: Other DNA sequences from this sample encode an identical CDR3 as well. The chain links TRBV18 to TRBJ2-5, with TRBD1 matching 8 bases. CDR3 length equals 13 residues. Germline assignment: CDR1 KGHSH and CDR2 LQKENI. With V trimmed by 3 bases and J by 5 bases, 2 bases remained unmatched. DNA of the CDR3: TGTGCCAGCTCACCGCGGACAGGGGAGACCCAGTACTTC. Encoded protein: CASSPRTGETQYF.

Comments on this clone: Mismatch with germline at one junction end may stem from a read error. The CDR3 region has the DNA TGTGCCAGCAGCTTACAGGGCCCTCCAACACCTCTCCACTTT. Its translation: CASSLQGPPTPLHF. V gene TRBV7-2 combines with J gene TRBJ1-6; perhaps TRBD1 as D (5 bases). This CDR3 is built from 14 residues. CDR1 is SGHTA, CDR2 FQGNSA, per germline.

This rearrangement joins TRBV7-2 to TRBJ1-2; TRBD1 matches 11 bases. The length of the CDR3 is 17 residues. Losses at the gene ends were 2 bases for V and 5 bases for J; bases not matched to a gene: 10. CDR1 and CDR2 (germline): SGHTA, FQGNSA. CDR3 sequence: CASSLQPGQGGGYGYTF. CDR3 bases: TGTGCCAGCAGCTTACAACCGGGACAGGGGGGAGGGTATGGCTACACCTTC.

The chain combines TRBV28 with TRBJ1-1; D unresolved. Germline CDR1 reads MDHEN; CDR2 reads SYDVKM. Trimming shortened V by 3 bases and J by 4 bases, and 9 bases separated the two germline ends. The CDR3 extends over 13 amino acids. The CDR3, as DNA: TGTGCCAGCAGTTTCCCCGGCGGCACTGAAGCTTTCTTT. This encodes CASSFPGGTEAFF.

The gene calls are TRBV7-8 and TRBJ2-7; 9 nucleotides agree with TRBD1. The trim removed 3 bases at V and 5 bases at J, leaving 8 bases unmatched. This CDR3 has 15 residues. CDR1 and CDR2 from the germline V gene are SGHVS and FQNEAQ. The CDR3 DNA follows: TGTGCCAGCAGCTTCCGACAGGGGGATTCGGACGAGCAGTACTTC. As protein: CASSFRQGDSDEQYF.

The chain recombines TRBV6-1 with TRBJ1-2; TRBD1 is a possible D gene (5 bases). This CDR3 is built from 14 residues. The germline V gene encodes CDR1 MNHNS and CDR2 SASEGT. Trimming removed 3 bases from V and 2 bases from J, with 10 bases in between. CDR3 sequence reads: CASSEGGTNYGYTF. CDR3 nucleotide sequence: TGTGCCAGCAGTGAGGGAGGGACCAACTATGGCTACACCTTC.

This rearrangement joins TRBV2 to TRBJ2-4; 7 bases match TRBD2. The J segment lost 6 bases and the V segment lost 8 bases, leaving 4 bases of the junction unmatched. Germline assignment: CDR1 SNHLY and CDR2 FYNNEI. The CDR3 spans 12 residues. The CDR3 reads CASRPSGNIQYF. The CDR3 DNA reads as TGTGCCAGCCGCCCTAGCGGAAACATTCAGTACTTC.

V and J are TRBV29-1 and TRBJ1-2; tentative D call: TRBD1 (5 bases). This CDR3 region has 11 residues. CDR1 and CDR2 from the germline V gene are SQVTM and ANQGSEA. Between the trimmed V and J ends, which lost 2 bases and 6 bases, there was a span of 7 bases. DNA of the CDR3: TGCAGCGTTGAATCGGGGGATGGCTACACCTTC. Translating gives CSVESGDGYTF.

This chain's CDR3 is CASSQPGQEETQYF. The CDR3 DNA reads as TGCGCCAGCAGCCAACCGGGACAGGAAGAGACCCAGTACTTC. The V gene is TRBV5-1, the J gene TRBJ2-5, with 8 bases identical to TRBD1. The CDR3 is 14 residues long. The J segment lost 3 bases and the V segment lost 4 bases, leaving 5 bases of the junction unmatched. Germline CDR1 SGHRS, CDR2 YFSETQ.

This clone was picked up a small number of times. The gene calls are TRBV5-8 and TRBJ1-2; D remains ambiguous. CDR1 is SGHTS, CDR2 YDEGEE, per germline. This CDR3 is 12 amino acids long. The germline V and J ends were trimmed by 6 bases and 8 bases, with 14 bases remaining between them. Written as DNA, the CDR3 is TGTGCCAGCACTCCGGGAGGAGGAGGCTACACCTTC. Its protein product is CASTPGGGGYTF.

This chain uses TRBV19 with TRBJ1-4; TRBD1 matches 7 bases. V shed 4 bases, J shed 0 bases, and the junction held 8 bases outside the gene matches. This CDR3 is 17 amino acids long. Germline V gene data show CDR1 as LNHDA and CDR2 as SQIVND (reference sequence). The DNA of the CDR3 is TGTGCCAGTAGTACCTCGACAGGGTTTGCAACTAATGAAAAACTGTTTTTT. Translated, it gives CASSTSTGFATNEKLFF.

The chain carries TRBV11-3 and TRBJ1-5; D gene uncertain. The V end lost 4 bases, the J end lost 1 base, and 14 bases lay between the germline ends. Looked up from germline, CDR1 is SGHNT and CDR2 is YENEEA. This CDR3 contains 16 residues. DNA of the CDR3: TGTGCCAGCAGCTCCCAGGTTCGATGGAGCAATCAGCCCCAGCATTTT. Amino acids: CASSSQVRWSNQPQHF. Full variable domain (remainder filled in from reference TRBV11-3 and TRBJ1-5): EAGVVQSPRYKIIEKKQPVAFWCNPISGHNTLYWYLQNLGQGPELLIRYENEEAVDDSQLPKDRFSAERLKGVDSTLKIQPAELGDSAVYLCASSSQVRWSNQPQHFGDGTRLSIL.

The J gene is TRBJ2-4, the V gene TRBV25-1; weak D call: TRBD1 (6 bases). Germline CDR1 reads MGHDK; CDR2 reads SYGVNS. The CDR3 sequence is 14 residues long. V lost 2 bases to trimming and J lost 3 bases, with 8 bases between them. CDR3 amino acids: CASSEEGVKNIQYF. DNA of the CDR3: TGTGCCAGCAGTGAAGAGGGGGTCAAAAACATTCAGTACTTC.